The next 13 T cell receptor beta chains were all read from a single sample in a study of OX40 agonist ivuxolimab in advanced cancers. The assay was immunoSEQ multiplex PCR, and TCRdb's table has in-frame clones only and misses some. Found here are 75,000 to 100,000 clones, roughly 90% of them singletons; the top ten hold roughly 5.5%. Sequencing was performed on CD4+ or CD8+ T cells sorted from blood, taken in a trial of the OX40 agonist ivuxolimab. The receptors were sampled from an adult with an advanced solid tumor such as melanoma, head and neck, liver or kidney cancer.

The chain couples TRBV9 to TRBJ2-7, with TRBD1 matching 10 bases. This CDR3 is built from 15 residues. The V segment lost 2 bases and the J segment 5 bases; nucleotides outside the gene matches: 7. Per germline, CDR1 SGDLS and CDR2 YYNGEE. The CDR3 here is CASSVTGTGVHEQYF. In nucleotides, the CDR3 is TGTGCCAGCAGCGTCACCGGGACAGGGGTGCACGAGCAGTACTTC.

The genes are TRBV28 and TRBJ1-1; no reliable D call. CDR3 size: 13 residues. The germline V and J ends were trimmed by 2 bases and 7 bases, with 11 bases remaining between them. The V gene's germline CDR1 is MDHEN and CDR2 SYDVKM. CDR3 loop: CASSLPAMFEAFF. In nucleotides, the CDR3 is TGTGCCAGCAGTTTACCCGCGATGTTTGAAGCTTTCTTT. The complete variable domain, with remaining parts taken from reference TRBV28 and TRBJ1-1, reads DVKVTQSSRYLVKRTGEKVFLECVQDMDHENMFWYRQDPGLGLRLIYFSYDVKMKEKGDIPEGYSVSREKKERFSLILESASTNQTSMYLCASSLPAMFEAFFGQGTRLTVV.

The chain links TRBV11-3 to TRBJ2-7; 12 nucleotides line up with TRBD2. The junction had 9 bases not matched to a gene; V was cut back by 1 base and J by 5 bases. This CDR3 region has 17 residues. Germline V gene lookup returns CDR1 SGHNT and CDR2 YENEEA. The CDR3 loop reads CASSLGTSGEDLDEQYF. CDR3 DNA sequence: TGTGCCAGCAGCTTAGGGACTAGCGGGGAGGATCTCGACGAGCAGTACTTC.

In its sample, this clone was seen once. This chain links TRBV6-1 with TRBJ1-1, with a weak D call TRBD1 (6 bases). Germline V gene lookup returns CDR1 MNHNS and CDR2 SASEGT. The CDR3 length is 18 residues. V gave up 4 bases and J gave up 5 bases, with 26 bases separating them. The CDR3, as DNA: TGTGCCAGCAGTGTGAAAGGGGGGGGAGTTGGTATCCGAACTGAAGCTTTCTTT. This codes for CASSVKGGGVGIRTEAFF.

J is TRBJ1-6 and V is TRBV4-1, with D unclear. The CDR3 has 17 amino acids. Germline CDR1 reads MGHRA; CDR2 reads YSYEKL. Trimming stripped 4 bases from V and 0 bases from J, with 13 bases between. In nucleotides, the CDR3 is TGCGCCAGCAGCCCTTCGGTTAGTAGCTCCTATAATTCACCCCTCCACTTT. This codes for CASSPSVSSSYNSPLHF.

This clone was counted a single time. This chain connects TRBV21-1 to TRBJ1-6. TRBV21-1 is a pseudogene locus. The CDR3 runs 20 residues. The CDR3 protein is CASSKSPACPNEWCNSPLHF. For the CDR3, the DNA is TGTGCCAGCAGCAAAAGCCCAGCGTGTCCTAATGAATGGTGTAATTCACCCCTCCACTTT.

This chain connects TRBV11-3 to TRBJ1-1; TRBD1 matches at 9 bases. Looked up from germline, CDR1 is SGHNT and CDR2 is YENEEA. The CDR3 totals 17 residues. With V trimmed by 1 base and J by 11 bases, 17 bases remained unmatched. The CDR3 loop reads CASSLVPLTGGKYSAFF. Written as DNA, the CDR3 is TGTGCCAGCAGCTTAGTACCCCTGACAGGGGGTAAGTACTCGGCTTTCTTT.

This clone has just a few counts. The rearrangement uses TRBV12-1 and TRBJ1-5. TRBV12-1 is flagged as a pseudogene. The CDR3 contains 13 residues. CDR3 in amino acids: CASSFGSSRPQHF. The CDR3 bases are TGTGCCAGCAGCTTTGGATCCTCTCGGCCCCAGCATTTT.

The chain is built from TRBV6-5 and TRBJ2-3; 10 bases align to TRBD2. This CDR3 comprises 16 residues. V lost 0 bases, J lost 7 bases, and 7 bases stayed unmatched. CDR1 MNHEY and CDR2 SVGAGI come from the germline V gene. DNA of the CDR3: TGTGCCAGCAGTTACTCGGCGGTAGCGGGGGGTAATACGCAGTATTTT. This codes for CASSYSAVAGGNTQYF.

The rearrangement joins TRBV15 to TRBJ2-3; D call uncertain. This CDR3 has 12 amino acids. Trimming stripped 4 bases from V and 3 bases from J, with 5 bases between. Germline values: CDR1 LNHNV, CDR2 YYDKDF (reference sequence). CDR3 DNA: TGTGCCACCAGCATACTAACAGATACGCAGTATTTT. It specifies CATSILTDTQYF.

This clone is a singleton in its sample. V gene TRBV7-9 combines with J gene TRBJ2-5; D is perhaps TRBD2 (5 bases). Germline CDR1 and CDR2: SEHNR and FQNEAQ (reference sequence). The length of the CDR3 is 14 residues. Trimming cost V 5 bases and J 1 base, with 11 bases left between them. The CDR3 DNA reads as TGTGCCAGCAGCGGACGACTATCCCAAGAGACCCAGTACTTC. It translates to CASSGRLSQETQYF.

The chain has TRBV19 and TRBJ1-1; D perhaps matches TRBD1 (6 bases). CDR3 size: 14 residues. V was pared by 6 bases and J by 5 bases, with 16 bases between. Germline assignment: CDR1 LNHDA and CDR2 SQIVND (reference sequence). CDR3 in amino acids: CASSREGGRTEAFF. CDR3 nucleotide sequence: TGTGCCAGTAGCAGGGAGGGGGGAAGGACTGAAGCTTTCTTT. Combining the CDR3 with reference TRBV19 and TRBJ1-1 gives the whole variable domain DGGITQSPKYLFRKEGQNVTLSCEQNLNHDAMYWYRQDPGQGLRLIYYSQIVNDFQKGDIAEGYSVSREKKESFPLTVTSAQKNPTAFYLCASSREGGRTEAFFGQGTRLTVV.

The rearrangement joins TRBV6-6 to TRBJ2-7; TRBD2 matches at 7 bases. J gave up 2 bases and V 0 bases, and 7 bases lay outside the gene matches. This CDR3 is 16 amino acids long. Germline CDR1 MNHNY, CDR2 SVGAGI (reference sequence). CDR3 residues: CASSYSSGRSTYEQYF. The CDR3 DNA follows: TGTGCCAGCAGTTACTCTTCCGGGAGGTCTACCTACGAGCAGTACTTC.